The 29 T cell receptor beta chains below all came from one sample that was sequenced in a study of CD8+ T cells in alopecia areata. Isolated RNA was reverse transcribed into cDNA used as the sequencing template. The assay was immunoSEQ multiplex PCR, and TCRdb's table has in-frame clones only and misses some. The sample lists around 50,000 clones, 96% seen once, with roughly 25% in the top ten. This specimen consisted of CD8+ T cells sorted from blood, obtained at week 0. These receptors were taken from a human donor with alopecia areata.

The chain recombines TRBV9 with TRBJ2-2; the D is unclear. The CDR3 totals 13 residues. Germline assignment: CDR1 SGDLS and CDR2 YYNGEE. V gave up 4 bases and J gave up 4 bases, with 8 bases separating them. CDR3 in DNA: TGTGCCAGCAGCCCCGTTGGCACCGGGGAGCTGTTTTTT. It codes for CASSPVGTGELFF.

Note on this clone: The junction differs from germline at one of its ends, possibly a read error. CDR3 sequence: CANSTHTGELFF. The CDR3 region has the DNA TGTGCCAACAGCACTCACACCGGGGAGCTGTTTTTT. This chain joins TRBV5-4 and TRBJ2-2; D remains ambiguous. The CDR3 is 12 residues long. Germline loops: CDR1 SGHNT, CDR2 YYREEE (reference sequence).

The CDR3 DNA is TGCGCCAGCAGAGACAGCGAGCAGTACTTC. This codes for CASRDSEQYF. The V and J genes are TRBV10-2 and TRBJ2-7, with a tentative D call TRBD1 (5 bases). Trimming shortened V by 6 bases and J by 6 bases, and 6 bases separated the two germline ends. Germline-derived CDR1 and CDR2 are WSHSY and SAAADI. The CDR3 has 10 residues.

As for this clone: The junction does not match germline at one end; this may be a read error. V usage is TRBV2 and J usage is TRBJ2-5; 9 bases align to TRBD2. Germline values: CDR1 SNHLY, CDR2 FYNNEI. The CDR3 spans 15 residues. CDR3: CASSEAHLERGVFNF. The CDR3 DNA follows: TGTGCCAGCAGTGAAGCCCATTTAGAGCGGGGGGTCTTTAACTTC. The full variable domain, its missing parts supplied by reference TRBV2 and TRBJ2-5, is EPEVTQTPSHQVTQMGQEVILRCVPISNHLYFYWYRQILGQKVEFLVSFYNNEISEKSEIFDDQFSVERPDGSNFTLKIRSTKLEDSAMYFCASSEAHLERGVFNFGPGTRLLVL.

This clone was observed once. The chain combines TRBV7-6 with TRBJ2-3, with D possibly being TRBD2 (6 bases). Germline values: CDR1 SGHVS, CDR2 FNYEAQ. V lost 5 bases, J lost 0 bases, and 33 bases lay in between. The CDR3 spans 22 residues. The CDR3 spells CASSTPRDPRRRGRLSTDTQYF. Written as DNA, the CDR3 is TGTGCCAGCAGCACCCCCCGGGACCCAAGGAGGCGGGGCAGATTAAGCACAGATACGCAGTATTTT.

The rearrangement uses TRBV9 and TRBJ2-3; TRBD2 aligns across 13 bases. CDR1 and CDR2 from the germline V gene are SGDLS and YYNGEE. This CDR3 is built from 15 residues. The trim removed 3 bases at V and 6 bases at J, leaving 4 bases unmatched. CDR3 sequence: CASSGTSGGADTQYF. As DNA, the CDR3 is TGTGCCAGCAGCGGGACTAGCGGGGGTGCGGATACGCAGTATTTT.

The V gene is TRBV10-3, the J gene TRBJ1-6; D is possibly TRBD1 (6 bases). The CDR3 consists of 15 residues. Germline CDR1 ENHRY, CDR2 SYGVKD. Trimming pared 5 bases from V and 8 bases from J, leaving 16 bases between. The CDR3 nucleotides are TGTGCCATCAGTCCAAGGGGGGGAGGTGATTCACCCCTCCACTTT. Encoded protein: CAISPRGGGDSPLHF.

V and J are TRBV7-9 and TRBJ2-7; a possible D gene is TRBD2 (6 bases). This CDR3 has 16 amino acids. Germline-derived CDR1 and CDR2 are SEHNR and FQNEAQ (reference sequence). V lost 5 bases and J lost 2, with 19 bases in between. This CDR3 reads CASSPTQGLLTYEQYF. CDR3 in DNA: TGTGCCAGCAGCCCAACCCAGGGACTCCTAACCTACGAGCAGTACTTC.

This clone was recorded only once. CDR3 DNA: TGTGCCAGCAGCTTAGGGGGGACAGGACAATACGAGCAGTACTTC. Translation: CASSLGGTGQYEQYF. J is TRBJ2-5 and V is TRBV7-9; 8 bases are a match to TRBD1. The DNA matches TRBJ2-7 better at its end, which makes the J call doubtful. The CDR3 loop spans 15 amino acids. The germline gives CDR1 SEHNR, CDR2 FQNEAQ (reference sequence).

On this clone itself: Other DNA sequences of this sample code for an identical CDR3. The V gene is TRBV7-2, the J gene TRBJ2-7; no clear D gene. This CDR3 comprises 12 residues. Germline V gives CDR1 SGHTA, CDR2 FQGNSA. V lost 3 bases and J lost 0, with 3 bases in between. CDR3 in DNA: TGTGCCAGCAGCTTCTCCTCCTACGAGCAGTACTTC. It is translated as CASSFSSYEQYF. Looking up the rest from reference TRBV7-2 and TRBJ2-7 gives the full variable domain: GAGVSQSPSNKVTEKGKDVELRCDPISGHTALYWYRQSLGQGLEFLIYFQGNSAPDKSGLPSDRFSAERTGGSVSTLTIQRTQQEDSAVYLCASSFSSYEQYFGPGTRLTVT.

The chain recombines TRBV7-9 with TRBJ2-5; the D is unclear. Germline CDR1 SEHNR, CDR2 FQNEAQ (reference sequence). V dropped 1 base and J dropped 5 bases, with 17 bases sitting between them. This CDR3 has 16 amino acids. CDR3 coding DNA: TGTGCCAGCAGCTTAGGTGCGAGTTTCCAAGGGGAGACCCAGTACTTC. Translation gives CASSLGASFQGETQYF.

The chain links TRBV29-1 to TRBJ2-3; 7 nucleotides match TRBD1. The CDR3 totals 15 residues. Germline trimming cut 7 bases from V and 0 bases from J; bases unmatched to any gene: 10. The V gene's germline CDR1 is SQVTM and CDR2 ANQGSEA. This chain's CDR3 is CSDRQGSFSTDTQYF. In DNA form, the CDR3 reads TGCAGCGATCGACAGGGATCCTTTAGCACAGATACGCAGTATTTT.

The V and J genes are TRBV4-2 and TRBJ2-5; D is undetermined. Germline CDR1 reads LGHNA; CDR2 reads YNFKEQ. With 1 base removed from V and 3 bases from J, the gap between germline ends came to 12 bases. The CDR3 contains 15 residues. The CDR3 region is CASSQVPGHKETQYF. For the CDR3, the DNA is TGTGCCAGCAGCCAAGTCCCAGGCCACAAAGAGACCCAGTACTTC.

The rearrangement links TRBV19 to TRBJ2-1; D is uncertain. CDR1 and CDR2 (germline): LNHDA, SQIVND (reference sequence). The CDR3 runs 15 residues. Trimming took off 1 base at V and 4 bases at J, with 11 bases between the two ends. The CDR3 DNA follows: TGTGCCAGTAGTATAGGTAGGCTATCTTACAATGAGCAGTTCTTC. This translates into CASSIGRLSYNEQFF.

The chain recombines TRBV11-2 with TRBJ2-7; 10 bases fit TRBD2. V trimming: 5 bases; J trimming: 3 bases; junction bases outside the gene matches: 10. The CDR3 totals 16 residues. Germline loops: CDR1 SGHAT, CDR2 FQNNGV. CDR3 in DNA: TGTGCCAGCAGCCCCGGGCCTAGCGGGGGTAGCTACGAGCAGTACTTC. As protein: CASSPGPSGGSYEQYF.

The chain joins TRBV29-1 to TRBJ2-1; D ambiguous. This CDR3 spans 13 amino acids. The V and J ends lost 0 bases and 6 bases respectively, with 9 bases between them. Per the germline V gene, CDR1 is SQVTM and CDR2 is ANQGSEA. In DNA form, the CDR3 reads TGCAGCGTTGAAGATGGGCAGGTCAATGAGCAGTTCTTC. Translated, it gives CSVEDGQVNEQFF.

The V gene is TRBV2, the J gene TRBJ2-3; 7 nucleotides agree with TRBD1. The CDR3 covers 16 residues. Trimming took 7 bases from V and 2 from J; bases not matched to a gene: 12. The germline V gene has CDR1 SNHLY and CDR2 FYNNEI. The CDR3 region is CASTGQHNKITDTQYF. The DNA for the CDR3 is TGTGCCAGCACGGGACAGCATAATAAAATCACAGATACGCAGTATTTT.

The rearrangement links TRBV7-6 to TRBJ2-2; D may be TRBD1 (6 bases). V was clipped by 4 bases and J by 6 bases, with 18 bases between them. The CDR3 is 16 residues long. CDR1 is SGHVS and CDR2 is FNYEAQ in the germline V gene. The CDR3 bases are TGTGCCAGCAGCTCCACAGGGTTGGGTTTTGCCGGGGAGCTGTTTTTT. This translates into CASSSTGLGFAGELFF.

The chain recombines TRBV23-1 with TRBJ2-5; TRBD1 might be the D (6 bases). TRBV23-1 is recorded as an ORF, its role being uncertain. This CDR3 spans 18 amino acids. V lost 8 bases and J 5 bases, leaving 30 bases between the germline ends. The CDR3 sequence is CASPLGVGQRVCMETQYF. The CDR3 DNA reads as TGCGCCAGCCCCCTCGGAGTGGGACAACGGGTTTGTATGGAGACCCAGTACTTC.

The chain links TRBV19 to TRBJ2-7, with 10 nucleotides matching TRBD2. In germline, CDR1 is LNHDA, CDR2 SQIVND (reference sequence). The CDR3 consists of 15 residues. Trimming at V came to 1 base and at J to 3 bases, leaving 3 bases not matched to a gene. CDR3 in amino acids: CASSIGTSGGYEQYF. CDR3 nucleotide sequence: TGTGCCAGTAGTATAGGGACTAGCGGTGGCTACGAGCAGTACTTC.

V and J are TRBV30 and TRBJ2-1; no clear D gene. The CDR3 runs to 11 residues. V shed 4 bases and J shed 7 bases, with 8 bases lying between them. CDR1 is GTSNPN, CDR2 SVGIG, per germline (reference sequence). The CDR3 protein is CAWKEGNEQFF. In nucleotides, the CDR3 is TGTGCCTGGAAGGAAGGGAATGAGCAGTTCTTC.

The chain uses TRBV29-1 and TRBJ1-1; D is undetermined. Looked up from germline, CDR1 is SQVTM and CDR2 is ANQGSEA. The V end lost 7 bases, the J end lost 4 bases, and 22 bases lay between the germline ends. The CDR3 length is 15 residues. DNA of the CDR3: TGCAGCGCCGGATCCAATCCCGCTGCCGGCACTGAAGCTTTCTTT. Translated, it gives CSAGSNPAAGTEAFF. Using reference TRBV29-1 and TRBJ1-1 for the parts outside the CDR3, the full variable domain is SAVISQKPSRDICQRGTSLTIQCQVDSQVTMMFWYRQQPGQSLTLIATANQGSEATYESGFVIDKFPISRPNLTFSTLTVSNMSPEDSSIYLCSAGSNPAAGTEAFFGQGTRLTVV.

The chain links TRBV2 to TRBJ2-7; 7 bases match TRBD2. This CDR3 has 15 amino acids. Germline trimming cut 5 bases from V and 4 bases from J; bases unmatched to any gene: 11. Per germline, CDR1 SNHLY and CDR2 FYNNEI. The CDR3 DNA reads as TGTGCCAGCAGTCCCGGACTAGGGGCAGCGTACGAGCAGTACTTC. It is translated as CASSPGLGAAYEQYF.

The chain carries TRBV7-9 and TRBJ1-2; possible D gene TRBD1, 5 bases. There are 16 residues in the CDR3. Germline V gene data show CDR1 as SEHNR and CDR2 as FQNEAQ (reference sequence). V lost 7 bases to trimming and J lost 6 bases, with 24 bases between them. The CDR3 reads CASIPAAGPGFDGYTF. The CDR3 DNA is TGTGCCAGCATCCCTGCGGCGGGACCGGGATTTGATGGCTACACCTTC.

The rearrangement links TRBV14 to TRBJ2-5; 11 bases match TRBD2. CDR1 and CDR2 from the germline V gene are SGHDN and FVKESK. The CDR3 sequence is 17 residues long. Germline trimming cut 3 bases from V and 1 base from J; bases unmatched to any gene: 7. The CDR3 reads CASSQRPGLAVQETQYF. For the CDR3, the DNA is TGTGCCAGCAGCCAGCGTCCGGGACTAGCGGTCCAAGAGACCCAGTACTTC. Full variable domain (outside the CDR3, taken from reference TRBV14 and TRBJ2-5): EAGVTQFPSHSVIEKGQTVTLRCDPISGHDNLYWYRRVMGKEIKFLLHFVKESKQDESGMPNNRFLAERTGGTYSTLKVQPAELEDSGVYFCASSQRPGLAVQETQYFGPGTRLLVL.

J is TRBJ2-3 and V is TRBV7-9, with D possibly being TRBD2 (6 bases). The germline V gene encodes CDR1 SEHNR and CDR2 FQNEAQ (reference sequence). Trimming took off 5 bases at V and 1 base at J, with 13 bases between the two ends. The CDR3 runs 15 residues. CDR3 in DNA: TGTGCCAGCAGCCCGCGGGACGGCCGCACAGATACGCAGTATTTT. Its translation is CASSPRDGRTDTQYF.

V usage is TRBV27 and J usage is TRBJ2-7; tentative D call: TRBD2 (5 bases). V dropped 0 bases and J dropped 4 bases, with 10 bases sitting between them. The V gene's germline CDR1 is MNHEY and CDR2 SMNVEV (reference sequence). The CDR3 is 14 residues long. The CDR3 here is CASSLSGALYEQYF. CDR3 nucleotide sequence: TGTGCCAGCAGTTTATCGGGAGCCCTTTACGAGCAGTACTTC.

In DNA form, the CDR3 reads TGTGCCAGTAGTCTGGGGAGGGGTGATACGCAGTATTTT. Translation gives CASSLGRGDTQYF. The V call is TRBV19, the J call TRBJ2-3; 7 bases are shared with TRBD2. Per germline, CDR1 LNHDA and CDR2 SQIVND (reference sequence). V dropped 5 bases and J dropped 6; count of bases not matched to a gene: 5. The CDR3 has 13 amino acids.

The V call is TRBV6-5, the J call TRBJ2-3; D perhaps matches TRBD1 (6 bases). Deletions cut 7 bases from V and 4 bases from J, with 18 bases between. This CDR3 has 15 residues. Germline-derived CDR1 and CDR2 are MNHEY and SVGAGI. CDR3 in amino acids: CASTLMGAAPDTQYF. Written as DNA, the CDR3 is TGTGCCAGCACTCTAATGGGGGCAGCCCCAGATACGCAGTATTTT.